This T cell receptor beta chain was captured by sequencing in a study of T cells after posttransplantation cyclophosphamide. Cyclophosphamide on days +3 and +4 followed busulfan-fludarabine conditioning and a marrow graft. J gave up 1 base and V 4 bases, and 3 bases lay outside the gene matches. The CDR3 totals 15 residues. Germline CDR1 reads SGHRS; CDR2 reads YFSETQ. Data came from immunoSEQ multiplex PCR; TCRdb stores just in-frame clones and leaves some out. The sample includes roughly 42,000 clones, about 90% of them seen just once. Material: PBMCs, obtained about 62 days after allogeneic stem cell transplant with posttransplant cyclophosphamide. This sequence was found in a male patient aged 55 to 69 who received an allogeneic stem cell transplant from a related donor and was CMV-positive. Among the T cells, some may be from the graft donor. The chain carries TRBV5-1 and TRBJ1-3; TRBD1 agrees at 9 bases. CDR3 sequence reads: CASSPGQGSGNTIYF. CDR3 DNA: TGCGCCAGCAGCCCCGGACAGGGGTCTGGAAACACCATATATTTT.